What follows describes a single TCR beta chain. This receptor's antigen is unknown. Base qualities are missing; no much larger clone stands one base away. The data stem from a study of radiotherapy plus CTLA-4 blockade in lung cancer (dated by TCRdb to the late 2010s). Describing the broader study: Objective responses were observed in 18% of enrolled patients, and disease control was achieved in around 28%. Broad study findings and their caveats: The strongest predictors of response, as reported, were early dynamic changes in blood T cell clones along with a rise in serum interferon-beta after radiation. TCR clones derived from tumors expanded in peripheral blood after treatment with radiotherapy and ipilimumab.

Focal radiation therapy combined with CTLA-4 blockade (ipilimumab) was tested in patients with chemo-refractory metastatic non-small-cell lung cancer. V and J are trimmed by 1 base and 5 bases, and the gene matches miss 5 bases of the junction. Inclusive of the bounding cysteine and phenylalanine, the CDR3 is 15 residues long. Only CDR3 DNA is held: 45 bases, read in frame from base 1. From the germline V gene, CDR1 is MNHEY and CDR2 is SVGAGI. The library relied on the immunoSEQ multiplex PCR assay. TCRdb provides this immuneACCESS table in a form limited to in-frame rearrangements. Some clones are lacking; in checked studies, under half of them reflect an unresolved V gene, and why the rest are absent is not known. The sample includes 35,000 to 45,000 clones, with around 70% observed a single time. The ten top clones hold roughly a tenth of the sample.

The sequenced sample was peripheral blood, obtained from a patient treated with radiotherapy plus ipilimumab. This chain joins TRBV6-5 to TRBJ2-7, and 10 bases in between align with TRBD1. This TCR derives from a human donor with non-small cell lung cancer who had stable disease on radiotherapy plus ipilimumab. DNA sequence: TGTGCCAGCAGTTACTTAGGGACAGGGGCGAACGAGCAGTACTTC. It specifies CASSYLGTGANEQYF.